What follows are 8 T cell receptor beta chains derived from one specimen sequenced in a study of vaccination and CD4 T cells after COVID-19. Treatment: approximately nine-day PBMC culture with coronavirus spike peptide pools or control peptides (ViraFEST assay). The assay that was used to sequence DNA from cultured CD4+ T cells was the Oncomine TCR Beta short-read assay. In TCRdb, the PCR reads were re-called with MiXCR into one record per CDR3 protein. The sample consists of about 20,000 distinct CDR3 sequences, about 44% of them appearing once. No antigen has been identified for these receptors. The sequencing input was CD4+ T cells from blood, cultured in vitro. The receptors shown here come from a human donor who had recovered from COVID-19.

This clonotype was seen only a few times. The rearrangement uses TRBV24-1 and TRBJ2-3; D not certain. The V end lost 1 base, the J end lost 1 base, and 2 bases lay between the germline ends. Germline assignment: CDR1 KGHDR and CDR2 SFDVKD. The CDR3 extends over 13 amino acids. CDR3: CATSDFGTDTQYF. CDR3 sequence (DNA): TGTGCCACCAGTGATTTTGGCACAGATACGCAGTATTTT.

This CDR3 reads CSAAKPGDSDNEQFF. Written as DNA, the CDR3 is TGCAGTGCTGCGAAGCCCGGGGACTCGGACAATGAGCAGTTCTTC. The chain combines TRBV20-1 with TRBJ2-1; the D gene is possibly TRBD2 (6 bases). This CDR3 is 15 amino acids long. V dropped 5 bases and J dropped 5 bases, with 19 bases sitting between them. The V gene's germline CDR1 is DFQATT and CDR2 SNEGSKA (reference sequence).

This clonotype was found a few times. The chain carries TRBV11-2 and TRBJ1-1, with unresolved D. V was clipped by 2 bases and J by 5 bases, with 9 bases between them. The germline gives CDR1 SGHAT, CDR2 FQNNGV. The CDR3 loop spans 13 amino acids. CDR3 loop: CASSLFGETEAFF. The DNA of the CDR3 is TGTGCCAGCAGCTTATTTGGGGAGACTGAAGCTTTCTTT.

The chain carries TRBV10-3 and TRBJ1-5, with D perhaps matching TRBD1 (5 bases). There are 13 residues in the CDR3. Looked up from germline, CDR1 is ENHRY and CDR2 is SYGVKD. Between the trimmed V and J ends, which lost 7 bases and 7 bases, there was a span of 14 bases. The CDR3 region is CAIKAGEEQPQHF. In DNA form, the CDR3 reads TGTGCCATCAAGGCGGGGGAGGAACAGCCCCAGCATTTT.

V gene TRBV18 combines with J gene TRBJ2-7; a weak D match, TRBD1 (5 bases). The CDR3 runs to 14 residues. The germline V and J ends were trimmed by 3 bases and 6 bases, with 15 bases remaining between them. Germline V lookup: CDR1 KGHSH, CDR2 LQKENI. The CDR3 region has the DNA TGTGCCAGCTCACCGCGGACATCTACTGGCGAGCAGTACTTC. This codes for CASSPRTSTGEQYF.

The V and J genes are TRBV20-1 and TRBJ2-3; TRBD2 matches 10 bases. CDR1 DFQATT and CDR2 SNEGSKA come from the germline V gene (reference sequence). The V and J ends lost 5 bases and 6 bases, in that order; junction bases with no gene match: 14. The CDR3 has 16 amino acids. CDR3 in DNA: TGCAGTGCTTCTCCGATTCTAGCGGGAGAACAGGATACGCAGTATTTT. Translated, it gives CSASPILAGEQDTQYF.

This chain connects TRBV24-1 to TRBJ2-3, with 8 bases fitting TRBD1. With V trimmed by 6 bases and J by 6 bases, 10 bases remained unmatched. Germline V lookup: CDR1 KGHDR, CDR2 SFDVKD. This CDR3 spans 15 amino acids. In nucleotides, the CDR3 is TGTGCCACCAGTACCCCAGGGGGCGCGGGTGATACGCAGTATTTT. Translation: CATSTPGGAGDTQYF.

V and J are TRBV7-9 and TRBJ1-2; no firm D call. CDR3 length: 13 amino acids. Per the germline V gene, CDR1 is SEHNR and CDR2 is FQNEAQ (reference sequence). The V end lost 1 base, the J end lost 4 bases, and 7 bases lay between the germline ends. The CDR3 region is CASSLGGPYGYTF. The CDR3 region has the DNA TGTGCCAGCAGCTTAGGTGGGCCCTATGGCTACACCTTC.